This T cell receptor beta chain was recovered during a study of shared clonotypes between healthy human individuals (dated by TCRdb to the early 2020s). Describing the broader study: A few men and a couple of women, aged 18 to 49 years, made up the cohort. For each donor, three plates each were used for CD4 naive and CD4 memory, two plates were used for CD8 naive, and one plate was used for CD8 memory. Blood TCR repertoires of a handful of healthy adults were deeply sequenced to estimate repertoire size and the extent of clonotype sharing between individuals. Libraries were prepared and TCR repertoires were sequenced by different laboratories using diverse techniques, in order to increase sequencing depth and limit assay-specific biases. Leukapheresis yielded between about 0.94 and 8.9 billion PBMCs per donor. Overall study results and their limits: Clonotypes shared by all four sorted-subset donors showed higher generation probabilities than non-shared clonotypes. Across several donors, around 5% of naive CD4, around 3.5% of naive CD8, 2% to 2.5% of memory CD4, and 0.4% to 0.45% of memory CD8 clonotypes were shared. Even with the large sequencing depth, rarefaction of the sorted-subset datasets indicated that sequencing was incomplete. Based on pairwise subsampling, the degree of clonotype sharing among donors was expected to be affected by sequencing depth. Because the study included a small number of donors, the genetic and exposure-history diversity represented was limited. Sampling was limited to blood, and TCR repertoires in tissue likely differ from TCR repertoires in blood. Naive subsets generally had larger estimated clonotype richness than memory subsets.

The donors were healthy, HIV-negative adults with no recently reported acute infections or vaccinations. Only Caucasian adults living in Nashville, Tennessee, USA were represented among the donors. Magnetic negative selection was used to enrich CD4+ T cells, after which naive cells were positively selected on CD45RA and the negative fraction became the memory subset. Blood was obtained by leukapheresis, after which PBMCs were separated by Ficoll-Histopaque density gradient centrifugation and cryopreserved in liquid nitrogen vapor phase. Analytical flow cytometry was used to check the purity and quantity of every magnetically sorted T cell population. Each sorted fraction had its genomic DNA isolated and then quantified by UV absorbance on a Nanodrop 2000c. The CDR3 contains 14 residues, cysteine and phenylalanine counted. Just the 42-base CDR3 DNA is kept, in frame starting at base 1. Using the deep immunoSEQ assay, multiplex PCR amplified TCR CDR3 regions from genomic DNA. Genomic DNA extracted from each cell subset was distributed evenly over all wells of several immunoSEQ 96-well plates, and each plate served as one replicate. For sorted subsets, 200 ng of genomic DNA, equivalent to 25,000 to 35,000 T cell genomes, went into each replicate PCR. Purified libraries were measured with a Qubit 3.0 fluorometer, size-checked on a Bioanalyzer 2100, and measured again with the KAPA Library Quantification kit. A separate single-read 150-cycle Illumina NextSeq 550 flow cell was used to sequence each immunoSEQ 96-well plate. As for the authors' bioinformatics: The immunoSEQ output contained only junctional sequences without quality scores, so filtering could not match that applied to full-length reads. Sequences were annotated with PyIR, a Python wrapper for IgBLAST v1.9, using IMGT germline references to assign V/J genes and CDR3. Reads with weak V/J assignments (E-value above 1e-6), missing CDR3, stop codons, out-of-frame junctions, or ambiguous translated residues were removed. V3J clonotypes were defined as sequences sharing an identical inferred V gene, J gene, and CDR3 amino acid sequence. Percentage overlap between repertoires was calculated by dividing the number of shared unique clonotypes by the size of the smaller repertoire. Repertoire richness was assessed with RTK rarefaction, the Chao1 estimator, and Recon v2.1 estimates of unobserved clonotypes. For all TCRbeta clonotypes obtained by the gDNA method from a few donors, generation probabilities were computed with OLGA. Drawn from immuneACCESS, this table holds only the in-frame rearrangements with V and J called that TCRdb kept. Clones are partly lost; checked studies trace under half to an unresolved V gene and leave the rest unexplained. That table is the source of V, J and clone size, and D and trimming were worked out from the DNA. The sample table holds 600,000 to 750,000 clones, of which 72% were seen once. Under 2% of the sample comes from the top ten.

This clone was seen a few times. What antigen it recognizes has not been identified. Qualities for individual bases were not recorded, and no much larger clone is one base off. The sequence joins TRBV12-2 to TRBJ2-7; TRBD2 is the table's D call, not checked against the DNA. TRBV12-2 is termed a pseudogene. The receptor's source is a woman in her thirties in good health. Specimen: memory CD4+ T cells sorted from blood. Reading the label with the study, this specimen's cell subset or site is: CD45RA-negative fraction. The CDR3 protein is CASRLATGSHEQYF. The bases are TGTGCAAGTCGCTTAGCGACGGGGAGCCACGAGCAGTACTTC.